The 22 T cell receptor beta chains reported below all come from one sample, sequenced in a study of blood T cell repertoires in COVID-19. Clones were sequenced by immunoSEQ multiplex PCR, and TCRdb holds only the in-frame ones, with some missing. The table records roughly 77,000 clones, 76% of them present only once. The sequenced sample was peripheral blood. The receptors stem from a man aged 60 to 75 with COVID-19, enrolled during active disease.

V usage is TRBV24-1 and J usage is TRBJ1-5; D gene ambiguous. V was clipped by 3 bases and J by 6 bases, with 8 bases between them. Germline CDR1 is KGHDR and CDR2 is SFDVKD. This CDR3 has 13 amino acids. The chain's CDR3 is CATSDGAGQPQHF. The CDR3 nucleotides are TGTGCCACCAGTGATGGTGCAGGTCAGCCCCAGCATTTT.

The chain couples TRBV13 to TRBJ1-3; D is undetermined. The germline V and J ends were trimmed by 3 bases and 7 bases, with 7 bases remaining between them. Germline CDR1 reads PRHDT; CDR2 reads FYEKMQ (reference sequence). The CDR3 runs 12 residues. The CDR3 nucleotides are TGTGCCAGCAGCTTCCTAGCTAACACCATATATTTT. Encoded protein: CASSFLANTIYF.

The rearrangement joins TRBV2 to TRBJ2-3; D is undetermined. This CDR3 spans 10 amino acids. Deletions cut 5 bases from V and 6 bases from J, with 3 bases between. Germline-derived CDR1 and CDR2 are SNHLY and FYNNEI. CDR3 in amino acids: CASSRDTQYF. Written as DNA, the CDR3 is TGTGCCAGCAGTCGGGATACGCAGTATTTT.

The table lists this clone with a count of one. The V call is TRBV14, the J call TRBJ2-7; 11 bases match TRBD2. V lost 4 bases to trimming and J lost 3 bases; unmatched junction nucleotides: 8. This CDR3 is 16 amino acids long. Per the germline V gene, CDR1 is SGHDN and CDR2 is FVKESK. The CDR3, as DNA: TGTGCCAGCAGCCTCCCAGGACTAGCGGGTTTCTACGAGCAGTACTTC. Residues: CASSLPGLAGFYEQYF.

On this clone: A much larger clone differs from this one at a single base, so this may be a read error. V gene TRBV10-2 combines with J gene TRBJ1-2; TRBD1 matches at 11 bases. The V segment lost 8 bases and the J segment 6 bases; nucleotides outside the gene matches: 8. Germline CDR1 is WSHSY and CDR2 is SAAADI. The CDR3 has 14 amino acids. Here the CDR3 DNA reads TGCGCCAGCTATAACCTGGGACAGGGGGATGGCTACACCTTC. Its protein is CASYNLGQGDGYTF.

The chain links TRBV7-9 to TRBJ2-5; 11 nucleotides agree with TRBD1. With 8 bases clipped from V and 5 bases from J, the junction kept 10 bases outside the gene matches. The CDR3 extends over 15 amino acids. Germline V gene data show CDR1 as SEHNR and CDR2 as FQNEAQ (reference sequence). Written as DNA, the CDR3 is TGTGCCAGCGGCCCAGGACAGGGGGCTCGGGAGACCCAGTACTTC. Encoded protein: CASGPGQGARETQYF.

The CDR3 nucleotides read TGTGCCAGCAGCCCTCTGACTACCGCCTACGAGCAGTACTTC. Its translation: CASSPLTTAYEQYF. The chain is built from TRBV11-3 and TRBJ2-7; a possible D gene is TRBD2 (5 bases). From germline, CDR1 is SGHNT and CDR2 YENEEA. The V end was cut by 5 bases, the J end by 2 bases, with 13 bases between. The length of the CDR3 is 14 residues.

This clone has just one count. This rearrangement joins TRBV7-3 to TRBJ2-2; TRBD2 might be the D (5 bases). V lost 2 bases to trimming and J lost 5 bases, with 6 bases between them. The CDR3 spans 13 residues. Per germline, CDR1 SGHTA and CDR2 FQGTGA. The DNA for the CDR3 is TGTGCCAGCAGCTTATCGGGGACCGGGGAGCTGTTTTTT. It encodes CASSLSGTGELFF. Supplemented by reference TRBV7-3 and TRBJ2-2, the full variable domain reads GAGVSQTPSNKVTEKGKYVELRCDPISGHTALYWYRQSLGQGPEFLIYFQGTGAADDSGLPNDRFFAVRPEGSVSTLKIQRTERGDSAVYLCASSLSGTGELFFGEGSRLTVL.

V is TRBV28 and J is TRBJ2-3; possible D gene TRBD1, 5 bases. In germline, CDR1 is MDHEN, CDR2 SYDVKM. V was trimmed by 7 bases and J by 1 base, leaving 12 bases between them. The CDR3 loop spans 14 amino acids. The CDR3 DNA follows: TGTGCCAGCAATTGGGGCGGCGGCACAGATACGCAGTATTTT. The encoded protein is CASNWGGGTDTQYF.

The J gene is TRBJ2-2, the V gene TRBV4-1, with 9 bases lining up with TRBD2. Trimming took 5 bases from V and 5 from J; bases not matched to a gene: 15. CDR1 and CDR2 from the germline V gene are MGHRA and YSYEKL. The CDR3 contains 18 residues. CDR3 loop: CASSVLGSGTSRTGELFF. The CDR3 DNA is TGCGCCAGCAGCGTACTAGGTTCGGGGACTAGCCGGACCGGGGAGCTGTTTTTT.

The rearrangement links TRBV7-2 to TRBJ2-4; 12 nucleotides match TRBD1. The germline V gene has CDR1 SGHTA and CDR2 FQGNSA. V lost 5 bases and J lost 8; bases outside the gene matches: 4. The CDR3 totals 14 residues. CDR3 coding DNA: TGTGCCAGCAGCCCGGGACAGGGGGCTTACATTCAGTACTTC. Its translation: CASSPGQGAYIQYF. The full variable domain, rest sourced from reference TRBV7-2 and TRBJ2-4, is GAGVSQSPSNKVTEKGKDVELRCDPISGHTALYWYRQSLGQGLEFLIYFQGNSAPDKSGLPSDRFSAERTGGSVSTLTIQRTQQEDSAVYLCASSPGQGAYIQYFGAGTRLSVL.

The rearrangement uses TRBV24-1 and TRBJ2-3; the D gene is possibly TRBD1 (6 bases). Trimming pared 4 bases from V and 5 bases from J, leaving 15 bases between. The length of the CDR3 is 15 residues. CDR1 and CDR2 from the germline V gene are KGHDR and SFDVKD. The CDR3 DNA sequence: TGTGCCACCAGTGACCCCGTGGGGGCAGGAGATACGCAGTATTTT. It translates to CATSDPVGAGDTQYF.

This clone was detected only a few times. The genes are TRBV5-1 and TRBJ2-2, with a tentative D call TRBD2 (6 bases). The CDR3 runs to 16 residues. V dropped 6 bases and J dropped 4 bases, with 19 bases sitting between them. Germline CDR1 SGHRS, CDR2 YFSETQ. The CDR3 loop is CASTYASGLGTGELFF. CDR3 nucleotides: TGCGCCAGCACCTACGCCTCGGGACTCGGCACCGGGGAGCTGTTTTTT.

The chain has TRBV4-2 and TRBJ1-2; 8 nucleotides agree with TRBD1. V dropped 1 base and J dropped 7; count of bases not matched to a gene: 5. There are 14 residues in the CDR3. Looked up from germline, CDR1 is LGHNA and CDR2 is YNFKEQ. The CDR3 DNA is TGTGCCAGCAGCCAAGCGGACAGGGAAGGTGGCTACACCTTC. Its translation is CASSQADREGGYTF.

The V gene is TRBV5-1, the J gene TRBJ2-7; 8 nucleotides line up with TRBD2. V dropped 0 bases and J dropped 6; count of bases not matched to a gene: 8. This CDR3 region has 15 residues. CDR1 and CDR2 from the germline V gene are SGHRS and YFSETQ. DNA of the CDR3: TGCGCCAGCAGCTTGGCCTCCGGGAGGGTATCCGAGCAGTACTTC. It codes for CASSLASGRVSEQYF. Full variable domain (remainder filled in from reference TRBV5-1 and TRBJ2-7): KAGVTQTPRYLIKTRGQQVTLSCSPISGHRSVSWYQQTPGQGLQFLFEYFSETQRNKGNFPGRFSGRQFSNSRSEMNVSTLELGDSALYLCASSLASGRVSEQYFGPGTRLTVT.

CDR3 in DNA: TGTGCCAGCAGCTTGGTGACAGGGGCCACTGAAGCTTTCTTT. Translating gives CASSLVTGATEAFF. The chain has TRBV7-3 and TRBJ1-1; 8 bases align to TRBD1. Trimming cost V 3 bases and J 4 bases; bases outside gene matches: 4. The germline V gene encodes CDR1 SGHTA and CDR2 FQGTGA. This CDR3 is built from 14 residues.

V and J are TRBV27 and TRBJ2-5; 7 bases are shared with TRBD2. Germline V lookup: CDR1 MNHEY, CDR2 SMNVEV (reference sequence). The CDR3 spans 15 residues. The trim removed 6 bases at V and 2 bases at J, leaving 9 bases unmatched. CDR3 DNA: TGTGCCAGCAGCTCCCAGCGGGGCCGACAAGAGACCCAGTACTTC. This codes for CASSSQRGRQETQYF.

The chain's CDR3 is CASSLLSGSSYNEQFF. In DNA form, the CDR3 reads TGTGCCAGCAGCTTACTTAGCGGTAGCTCCTACAATGAGCAGTTCTTC. V usage is TRBV5-6 and J usage is TRBJ2-1; weak D call: TRBD2 (6 bases). Trimming removed 2 bases at V and 0 bases at J, with 12 bases between. The germline V gene encodes CDR1 SGHDT and CDR2 YYEEEE. This CDR3 region has 16 residues. Full variable domain (missing parts from reference TRBV5-6 and TRBJ2-1): DAGVTQSPTHLIKTRGQQVTLRCSPKSGHDTVSWYQQALGQGPQFIFQYYEEEERQRGNFPDRFSGHQFPNYSSELNVNALLLGDSALYLCASSLLSGSSYNEQFFGPGTRLTVL.

The chain recombines TRBV6-6 with TRBJ2-1, with 11 bases that match TRBD2. This CDR3 is built from 14 residues. J was trimmed by 6 bases and V by 6 bases; bases with no gene match: 4. Per germline, CDR1 MNHNY and CDR2 SVGAGI (reference sequence). This CDR3 reads CASRSSGGANEQFF. Here the CDR3 DNA reads TGTGCCAGCAGAAGTAGCGGGGGGGCCAATGAGCAGTTCTTC.

This clone has just one count. V and J are TRBV5-1 and TRBJ2-5; D may be TRBD1 (5 bases). Looked up from germline, CDR1 is SGHRS and CDR2 is YFSETQ. CDR3 length: 15 amino acids. V lost 1 base and J lost 1, with 11 bases in between. The CDR3 is CASSLIDSSQETQYF. CDR3 bases: TGCGCCAGCAGCTTGATCGACAGCAGCCAAGAGACCCAGTACTTC.

The V call is TRBV28, the J call TRBJ2-3; 9 bases match TRBD2. Per the germline V gene, CDR1 is MDHEN and CDR2 is SYDVKM. The CDR3 is 16 amino acids. V gave up 3 bases and J gave up 2 bases; unmatched junction bases: 6. The DNA for the CDR3 is TGTGCCAGCAGTTTTAGCGGGGGACATAACACAGATACGCAGTATTTT. Protein product: CASSFSGGHNTDTQYF.

The chain carries TRBV19 and TRBJ1-2, with D possibly being TRBD1 (5 bases). This CDR3 contains 14 residues. The V end was cut by 2 bases, the J end by 3 bases, with 10 bases between. The V gene's germline CDR1 is LNHDA and CDR2 SQIVND (reference sequence). CDR3 in DNA: TGTGCCAGTAGTATACAGGGAGGGGACTATGGCTACACCTTC. This sequence encodes CASSIQGGDYGYTF.